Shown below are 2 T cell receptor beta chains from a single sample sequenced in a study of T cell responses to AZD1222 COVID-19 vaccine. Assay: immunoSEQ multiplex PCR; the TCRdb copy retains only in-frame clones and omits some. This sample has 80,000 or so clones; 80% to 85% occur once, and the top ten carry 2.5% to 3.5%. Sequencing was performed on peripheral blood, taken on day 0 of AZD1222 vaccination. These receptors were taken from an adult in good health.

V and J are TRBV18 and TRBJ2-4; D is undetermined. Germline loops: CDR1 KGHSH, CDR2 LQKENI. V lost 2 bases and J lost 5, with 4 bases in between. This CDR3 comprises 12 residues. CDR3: CASSPGENIQYF. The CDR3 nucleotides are TGTGCCAGCTCACCAGGGGAAAACATTCAGTACTTC. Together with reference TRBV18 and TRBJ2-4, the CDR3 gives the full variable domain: NAGVMQNPRHLVRRRGQEARLRCSPMKGHSHVYWYRQLPEEGLKFMVYLQKENIIDESGMPKERFSAEFPKEGPSILRIQQVVRGDSAAYFCASSPGENIQYFGAGTRLSVL.

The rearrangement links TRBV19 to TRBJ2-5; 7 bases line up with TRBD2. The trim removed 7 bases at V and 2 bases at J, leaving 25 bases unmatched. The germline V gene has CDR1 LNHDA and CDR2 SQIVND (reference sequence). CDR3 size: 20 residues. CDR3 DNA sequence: TGTGCCAGTACCGCTCGGGCGGGAGTATTCCAGTCCCCGCTACAAGAGACCCAGTACTTC. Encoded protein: CASTARAGVFQSPLQETQYF.